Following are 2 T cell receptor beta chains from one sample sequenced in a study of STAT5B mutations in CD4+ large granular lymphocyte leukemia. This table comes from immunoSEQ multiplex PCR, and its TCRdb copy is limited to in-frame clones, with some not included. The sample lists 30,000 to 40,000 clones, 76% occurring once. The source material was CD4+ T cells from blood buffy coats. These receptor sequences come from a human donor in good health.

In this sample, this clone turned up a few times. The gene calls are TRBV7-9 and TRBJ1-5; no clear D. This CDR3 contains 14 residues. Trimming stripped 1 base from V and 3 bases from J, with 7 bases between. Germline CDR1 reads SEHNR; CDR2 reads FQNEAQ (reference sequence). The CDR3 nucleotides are TGTGCCAGCAGCTTAGGACCTAACAATCAGCCCCAGCATTTT. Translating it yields CASSLGPNNQPQHF.

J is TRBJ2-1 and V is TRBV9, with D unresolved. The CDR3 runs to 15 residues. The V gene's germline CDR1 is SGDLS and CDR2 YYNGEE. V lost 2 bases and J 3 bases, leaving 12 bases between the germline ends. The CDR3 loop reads CASSVSGTDYNEQFF. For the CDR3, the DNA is TGTGCCAGCAGCGTCTCTGGAACAGACTACAATGAGCAGTTCTTC.